This TCR beta chain was identified in a study of cytomegalovirus exposure and HLA in healthy donors. Notes on this clone: The antigen remains unidentified.

Per the germline V gene, CDR1 is SGHDT and CDR2 is YYEEEE. V was cut by 4 bases and J by 1 base, with 11 bases left in between. This CDR3 spans 14 amino acids. PCR was performed using 60 Vbeta and 13 Jbeta primers. The assay was immunoSEQ multiplex PCR, and TCRdb's table has in-frame clones only and misses some. The sample includes about 190,000 clones, 84% seen only once; the top ten take 2.6%. Study observations and caveats: A few chains tied to CMV proved CMV antigen-specific in vitro. Among CMV-associated TCR beta chains, most appeared HLA-restricted in a later analysis.

Sequencing was done on a sample of PBMCs. The sequence was obtained from a woman in her 50s in good health and CMV-seropositive. The chain links TRBV5-6 to TRBJ1-1, with D possibly TRBD1 on 6 matching bases. The CDR3 sequence: CASSPDSPNTEAFF. The CDR3 DNA reads as TGTGCCAGCAGCCCGGACAGCCCGAACACTGAAGCTTTCTTT.